This passage covers 7 T cell receptor beta chains from one sample sequenced in a study of OX40 agonist ivuxolimab in advanced cancers. The table came from immunoSEQ multiplex PCR; TCRdb's copy has only in-frame clones and leaves some out. The sample has 70,000 or so clones, 75% to 90% seen once. Sequenced here: CD4+ or CD8+ T cells sorted from blood, sampled in a trial of the OX40 agonist ivuxolimab. These receptors all stem from an adult with an advanced solid tumor such as melanoma, head and neck, liver or kidney cancer.

The J gene is TRBJ1-2, the V gene TRBV27; a possible D gene is TRBD1 (5 bases). Trimming took off 4 bases at V and 3 bases at J, with 15 bases between the two ends. The CDR3 is made up of 15 amino acids. The germline V gene has CDR1 MNHEY and CDR2 SMNVEV (reference sequence). The CDR3 spells CASSSGLGGDYGYTF. CDR3 coding DNA: TGTGCCAGCAGTTCTGGGTTGGGGGGGGACTATGGCTACACCTTC.

This chain links TRBV7-9 with TRBJ1-2; 7 positions match TRBD1. Per the germline V gene, CDR1 is SEHNR and CDR2 is FQNEAQ (reference sequence). After removal of 5 bases from V and 0 bases from J, the junction contained 9 bases not matched to a gene. The CDR3 is 16 residues long. CDR3 nucleotides: TGTGCCAGCAGCCCAGGACAGGCGAATCCTAACTATGGCTACACCTTC. Protein: CASSPGQANPNYGYTF. Combining the CDR3 with reference TRBV7-9 and TRBJ1-2 gives the whole variable domain DTGVSQNPRHKITKRGQNVTFRCDPISEHNRLYWYRQTLGQGPEFLTYFQNEAQLEKSRLLSDRFSAERPKGSFSTLEIQRTEQGDSAMYLCASSPGQANPNYGYTFGSGTRLTVV.

The V and J genes are TRBV11-3 and TRBJ1-1; D call uncertain. Germline CDR1 reads SGHNT; CDR2 reads YENEEA. V lost 3 bases to trimming and J lost 5 bases, with 13 bases between them. The length of the CDR3 is 14 residues. CDR3 DNA sequence: TGTGCCAGCAGCTTGGGGTTCCCATATACTGAAGCTTTCTTT. Translated, it gives CASSLGFPYTEAFF.

This chain uses TRBV13 with TRBJ1-6; TRBD1 agrees at 9 bases. Trimming removed 4 bases from V and 14 bases from J; junction bases left unmatched: 18. The CDR3 has 17 residues. Looked up from germline, CDR1 is PRHDT and CDR2 is FYEKMQ (reference sequence). The CDR3 nucleotides are TGTGCCAGCAGCTCGAGAGGACAGGGGCCGGAATTTGGGGCCCTCCACTTT. Amino acid sequence: CASSSRGQGPEFGALHF.

This chain connects TRBV5-1 to TRBJ2-2, with 14 bases matching TRBD2. Losses at the gene ends were 6 bases for V and 6 bases for J; bases not matched to a gene: 7. Germline CDR1 reads SGHRS; CDR2 reads YFSETQ. This CDR3 is built from 16 residues. As DNA, the CDR3 is TGCGCCAGCACCGACCGACTAGCGGGAGGGGCCGGGGAGCTGTTTTTT. This gives the protein CASTDRLAGGAGELFF.

The V and J genes are TRBV5-1 and TRBJ1-3; D is perhaps TRBD1 (5 bases). The CDR3 covers 19 residues. CDR1 is SGHRS, CDR2 YFSETQ, per germline. V was trimmed by 1 base and J by 3 bases, leaving 23 bases between them. CDR3 region: CASSLYYSRRGAYGNTIYF. The CDR3 DNA reads TGCGCCAGCAGCTTGTATTATTCCCGCCGGGGCGCCTATGGAAACACCATATATTTT.

The V gene is TRBV28, the J gene TRBJ2-1; TRBD2 matches at 7 bases. The CDR3 length is 15 residues. J gave up 1 base and V 5 bases, and 5 bases lay outside the gene matches. Germline assignment: CDR1 MDHEN and CDR2 SYDVKM. Here the CDR3 DNA reads TGTGCCAGCAGTCGACTAGCCGGGTCCTACAATGAGCAGTTCTTC. Its protein is CASSRLAGSYNEQFF. Full variable domain (rest looked up from reference TRBV28 and TRBJ2-1): DVKVTQSSRYLVKRTGEKVFLECVQDMDHENMFWYRQDPGLGLRLIYFSYDVKMKEKGDIPEGYSVSREKKERFSLILESASTNQTSMYLCASSRLAGSYNEQFFGPGTRLTVL.